A selection of T cell receptor beta chains follows, all from one sample in a study of cytomegalovirus exposure and HLA in healthy donors. The assay was immunoSEQ multiplex PCR, and TCRdb's table has in-frame clones only and misses some. The sample yields 100,000 to 150,000 clones, of which the top ten take up 1.5% to 1.7%. The sequenced sample consisted of PBMCs. These receptors were obtained from a middle-aged woman in good health and CMV-seronegative. The CDR3 runs from the conserved cysteine through the conserved F or W. The order of the fields is CDR3 protein, CDR3 DNA, D gene, J gene, V gene. The D gene is left open where the match is weak.

cdr3_aa: CASSEAGRDGYGYTF; cdr3_nt: TGTGCCAGCAGTGAAGCGGGCAGGGATGGCTATGGCTACACCTTC; d_call: .; j_call: TRBJ1-2; v_call: TRBV2
cdr3_aa: CATSRLQGLLNEKLFF; cdr3_nt: TGTGCCACCAGCAGGCTCCAGGGGCTGTTGAATGAAAAACTGTTTTTT; d_call: .; j_call: TRBJ1-4; v_call: TRBV15
cdr3_aa: CASSPFTEAFF; cdr3_nt: TGTGCCAGCAGTCCATTCACTGAAGCTTTCTTT; d_call: .; j_call: TRBJ1-1; v_call: TRBV6-6
cdr3_aa: CASSYRTANYEQYF; cdr3_nt: TGTGCCAGCAGCTACAGGACGGCAAACTACGAGCAGTACTTC; d_call: .; j_call: TRBJ2-7; v_call: TRBV7-2
cdr3_aa: CASRHRAADGRETQYF; cdr3_nt: TGTGCCAGCAGACACAGGGCTGCCGATGGACGGGAGACCCAGTACTTC; d_call: .; j_call: TRBJ2-5; v_call: TRBV11-2
cdr3_aa: CASTKFQGAFRAFF; cdr3_nt: TGTGCCAGCACCAAATTCCAGGGGGCTTTCCGAGCTTTCTTT; d_call: TRBD1; j_call: TRBJ1-1; v_call: TRBV28
cdr3_aa: CASSTLAGGPYEQYF; cdr3_nt: TGTGCCAGCAGTACCCTAGCGGGGGGGCCCTACGAGCAGTACTTC; d_call: TRBD2; j_call: TRBJ2-7; v_call: TRBV11-2
cdr3_aa: CASSGAGANTGELFF; cdr3_nt: TGTGCCAGCAGCGGCGCGGGGGCGAACACCGGGGAGCTGTTTTTT; d_call: TRBD2; j_call: TRBJ2-2; v_call: TRBV7-2
cdr3_aa: CASRDKHQETQYF; cdr3_nt: TGTGCCAGTAGAGACAAACACCAAGAGACCCAGTACTTC; d_call: .; j_call: TRBJ2-5; v_call: TRBV19
cdr3_aa: CASSLTGAIQPQHF; cdr3_nt: TGTGCCAGCAGCTTGACAGGGGCAATACAGCCCCAGCATTTT; d_call: TRBD1; j_call: TRBJ1-5; v_call: TRBV5-5
cdr3_aa: CASSWGASSYNSPLHF; cdr3_nt: TGTGCCAGTAGTTGGGGCGCCAGCTCCTATAATTCACCCCTCCACTTT; d_call: .; j_call: TRBJ1-6; v_call: TRBV19
cdr3_aa: CASSDTGQGQNGDEAFF; cdr3_nt: TGTGCCAGCAGTGATACGGGCCAGGGGCAAAACGGAGATGAAGCTTTCTTT; d_call: .; j_call: TRBJ1-1; v_call: TRBV25-1
cdr3_aa: CASSLSGPEAFF; cdr3_nt: TGTGCCAGCAGTTTGAGTGGGCCTGAAGCTTTCTTT; d_call: .; j_call: TRBJ1-1; v_call: TRBV28
cdr3_aa: CASSPSGTGGFTDTQYF; cdr3_nt: TGTGCCAGCAGTCCCTCCGGGACTGGTGGGTTCACAGATACGCAGTATTTT; d_call: .; j_call: TRBJ2-3; v_call: TRBV9
cdr3_aa: CASSLGRQGAGTDTQYF; cdr3_nt: TGTGCCAGCAGCTTAGGGAGGCAGGGGGCGGGAACAGATACGCAGTATTTT; d_call: TRBD1; j_call: TRBJ2-3; v_call: TRBV7-2
cdr3_aa: CASSQPGFYGYTF; cdr3_nt: TGTGCCAGCAGCCAACCGGGATTCTATGGCTACACCTTC; d_call: .; j_call: TRBJ1-2; v_call: TRBV6-5
cdr3_aa: CASSVDHRVDYGYTF; cdr3_nt: TGTGCCAGCAGCGTAGATCACAGGGTGGACTATGGCTACACCTTC; d_call: .; j_call: TRBJ1-2; v_call: TRBV9
cdr3_aa: CASTLPKTGAYTEAFF; cdr3_nt: TGTGCCAGCACCTTACCCAAGACAGGGGCTTACACTGAAGCTTTCTTT; d_call: TRBD1; j_call: TRBJ1-1; v_call: TRBV7-9